This TCR beta chain was retrieved from a study of CXCR4 blockade with PD-1 therapy in pancreatic cancer. Regarding the study as a whole: Intratumoral clonality (mean approximately 0.13) exceeded healthy blood (0.05) but did not track survival. Clone frequency correlated with its number of distinct nucleotide rearrangements.

Trimming took 7 bases from V and 3 from J; bases not matched to a gene: 8. The CDR3 has 14 residues. CDR1 and CDR2 from the germline V gene are SQVTM and ANQGSEA. As concerns this clone: What it recognizes is unknown.

Sequenced by immunoSEQ multiplex PCR; TCRdb stores in-frame clones only, minus some. Among 15,000 or so clones listed, around 70% were seen once. Material for sequencing was tumor tissue. This clonotype was sampled from a human donor with pancreatic ductal adenocarcinoma. The chain links TRBV29-1 to TRBJ2-1, with 8 positions matching TRBD2. The chain's CDR3 is CSARTTSGYNEQFF. For the CDR3, the DNA is TGCAGCGCCCGAACCACTAGCGGCTACAATGAGCAGTTCTTC.